Following are 5 T cell receptor beta chains from one sample sequenced in a study of cytomegalovirus exposure and HLA in healthy donors. Researchers ran the PCR with 60 Vbeta and 13 Jbeta primers. TCRdb's table, derived via immunoSEQ multiplex PCR, lists solely in-frame clones and lacks some. The data show around 130,000 clones, with 70% to 90% seen just once and 0.45% to 0.55% held by the top ten. Input material: PBMCs. These receptors all stem from a woman in her thirties or forties in good health and CMV-seronegative.

The J gene is TRBJ2-1, the V gene TRBV7-3; D gene uncertain. The CDR3 has 13 amino acids. The V and J ends lost 4 bases and 3 bases respectively, with 7 bases between them. Germline V gene data show CDR1 as SGHTA and CDR2 as FQGTGA. The CDR3 DNA reads as TGTGCCAGCAGCTCGTCCGTCTACAATGAGCAGTTCTTC. Translating it yields CASSSSVYNEQFF.

This rearrangement joins TRBV6-5 to TRBJ2-7, with a possible D match to TRBD2 (5 bases). CDR1 MNHEY and CDR2 SVGAGI come from the germline V gene. This CDR3 is built from 13 residues. Trimming removed 8 bases from V and 2 bases from J, with 13 bases in between. This CDR3 is CASRRDIAYEQYF. The CDR3 nucleotides are TGTGCCAGCCGCCGGGATATAGCCTACGAGCAGTACTTC.

V and J are TRBV30 and TRBJ2-1, with TRBD1 matching over 7 bases. Germline values: CDR1 GTSNPN, CDR2 SVGIG (reference sequence). V shed 5 bases and J 6 bases; nucleotides not matched to a gene: 13. This CDR3 has 15 residues. This chain's CDR3 is CAWSPGTATSNEQFF. CDR3 coding DNA: TGTGCCTGGTCTCCCGGGACAGCCACTTCCAATGAGCAGTTCTTC.

This clone was seen only a few times. This chain uses TRBV28 with TRBJ2-3; tentative D call: TRBD2 (5 bases). V lost 6 bases and J lost 10, with 14 bases in between. Looked up from germline, CDR1 is MDHEN and CDR2 is SYDVKM. This CDR3 is built from 12 residues. This CDR3 is CASRWRTGAQYF. CDR3 DNA sequence: TGTGCCAGCAGGTGGAGGACTGGGGCGCAGTATTTT.

The V and J genes are TRBV2 and TRBJ2-5; 8 bases are shared with TRBD1. The V gene's germline CDR1 is SNHLY and CDR2 FYNNEI. V was clipped by 7 bases and J by 3 bases; unmatched bases: 7. The CDR3 loop spans 14 amino acids. CDR3 nucleotides: TGTGCCAGCAAGGGGGGACAGGTAAAAGAGACCCAGTACTTC. Amino acids: CASKGGQVKETQYF.